This T cell receptor beta chain was captured by sequencing in a study of human T cells and chemical hapten exposure. This CDR3 is 18 amino acids long. With 0 bases removed from V and 9 bases from J, the gap between germline ends came to 24 bases. The V gene's germline CDR1 is SGHAT and CDR2 FQNNGV. This clonotype came up many times. Specified time point: patch test 1, 2 weeks after DPC sensitization. Treatment described: therapeutic diphenylcyclopropenone sensitization with weekly scalp DPC. The library put unique molecular identifiers onto individual cDNA molecules. TCRdb passed the RACE reads through MiXCR, listing each CDR3 protein once. The data show about 71,000 distinct CDR3 sequences, more than 8% seen once.

This rearrangement joins TRBV11-2 to TRBJ2-1, with D perhaps TRBD1 (5 bases). The receptor's source is a woman between 35 and 50 years old with alopecia areata. Some clones in this sample may be carry-over from other donors' samples. The material was whole blood, obtained in connection with sensitization to the hapten diphenylcyclopropenone (DPC). The CDR3 DNA reads TGTGCCAGCAGCTTAGATGCTGGCGGCAGGGCTTACTTTGGTGAGCAGTTCTTC. Amino acids: CASSLDAGGRAYFGEQFF. Full variable domain (missing parts from reference TRBV11-2 and TRBJ2-1): EAGVAQSPRYKIIEKRQSVAFWCNPISGHATLYWYQQILGQGPKLLIQFQNNGVVDDSQLPKDRFSAERLKGVDSTLKIQPAKLEDSAVYLCASSLDAGGRAYFGEQFFGPGTRLTVL.